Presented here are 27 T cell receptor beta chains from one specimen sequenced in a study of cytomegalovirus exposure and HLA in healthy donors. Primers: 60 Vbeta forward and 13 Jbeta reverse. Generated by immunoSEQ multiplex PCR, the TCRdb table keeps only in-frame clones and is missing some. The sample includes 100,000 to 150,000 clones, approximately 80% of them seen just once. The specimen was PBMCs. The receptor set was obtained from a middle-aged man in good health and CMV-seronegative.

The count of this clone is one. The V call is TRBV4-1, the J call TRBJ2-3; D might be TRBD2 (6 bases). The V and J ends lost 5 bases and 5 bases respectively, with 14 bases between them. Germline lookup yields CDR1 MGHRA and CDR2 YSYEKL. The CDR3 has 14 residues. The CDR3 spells CASSSRGFGDTQYF. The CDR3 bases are TGCGCCAGCAGCTCCCGGGGGTTTGGAGATACGCAGTATTTT.

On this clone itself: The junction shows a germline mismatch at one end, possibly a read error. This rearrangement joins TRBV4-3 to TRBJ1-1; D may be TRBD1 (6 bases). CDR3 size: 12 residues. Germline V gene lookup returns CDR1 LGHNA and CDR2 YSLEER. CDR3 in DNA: TGCGCCAGCAGCCAAGATGGGGGCAGGGAACGGTTT. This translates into CASSQDGGRERF.

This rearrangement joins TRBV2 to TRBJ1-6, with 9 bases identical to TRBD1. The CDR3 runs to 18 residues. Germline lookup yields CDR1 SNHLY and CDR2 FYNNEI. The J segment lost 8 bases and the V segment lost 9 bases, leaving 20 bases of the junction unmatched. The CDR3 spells CASRPSVRTGGDDSPLHF. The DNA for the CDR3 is TGTGCCAGTCGCCCGTCAGTCCGCACAGGGGGCGATGATTCACCCCTCCACTTT.

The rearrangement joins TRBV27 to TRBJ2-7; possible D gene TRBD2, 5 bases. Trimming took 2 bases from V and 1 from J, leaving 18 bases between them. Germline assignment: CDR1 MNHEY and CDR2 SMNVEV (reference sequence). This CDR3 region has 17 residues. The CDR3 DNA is TGTGCCAGCAGTTTAATTGGCTTTTCGACGGGGTCCTACGAGCAGTACTTC. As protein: CASSLIGFSTGSYEQYF.

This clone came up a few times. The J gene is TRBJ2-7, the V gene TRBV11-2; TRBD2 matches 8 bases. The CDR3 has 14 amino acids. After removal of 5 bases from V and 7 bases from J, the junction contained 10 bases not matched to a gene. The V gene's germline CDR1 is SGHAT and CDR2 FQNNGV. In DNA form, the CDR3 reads TGTGCCAGCAGCGCCCGGGGGGGGTTTTGGGAGCAGTACTTC. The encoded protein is CASSARGGFWEQYF.

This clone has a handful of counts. The CDR3, as DNA: TGTGCCTCGCGGGAGGGGGGTCGGGAGACCCAGTACTTC. It yields the protein CASREGGRETQYF. The chain uses TRBV6-1 and TRBJ2-5; TRBD2 aligns across 9 bases. Germline V lookup: CDR1 MNHNS, CDR2 SASEGT. The CDR3 contains 13 residues. V lost 11 bases and J lost 5; bases outside the gene matches: 9.

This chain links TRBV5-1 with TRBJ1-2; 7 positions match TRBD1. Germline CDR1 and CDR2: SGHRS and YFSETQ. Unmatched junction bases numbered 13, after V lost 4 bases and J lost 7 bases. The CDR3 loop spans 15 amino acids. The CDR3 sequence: CASSAPDREVPGYTF. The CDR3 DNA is TGCGCCAGCAGCGCCCCCGACAGGGAGGTTCCTGGCTACACCTTC.

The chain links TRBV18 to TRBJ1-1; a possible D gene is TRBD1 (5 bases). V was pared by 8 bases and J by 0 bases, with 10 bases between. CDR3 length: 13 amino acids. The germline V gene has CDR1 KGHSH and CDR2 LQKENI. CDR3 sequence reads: CASNRKMNTEAFF. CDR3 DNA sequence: TGTGCCAGCAACAGGAAGATGAACACTGAAGCTTTCTTT.

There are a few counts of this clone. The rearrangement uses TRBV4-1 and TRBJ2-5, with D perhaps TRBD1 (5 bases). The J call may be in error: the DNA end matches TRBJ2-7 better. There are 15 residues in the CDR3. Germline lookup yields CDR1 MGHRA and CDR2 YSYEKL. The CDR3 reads CASSQDADTTYEQYF. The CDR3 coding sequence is TGCGCCAGCAGCCAAGATGCGGACACAACCTACGAGCAGTACTTC.

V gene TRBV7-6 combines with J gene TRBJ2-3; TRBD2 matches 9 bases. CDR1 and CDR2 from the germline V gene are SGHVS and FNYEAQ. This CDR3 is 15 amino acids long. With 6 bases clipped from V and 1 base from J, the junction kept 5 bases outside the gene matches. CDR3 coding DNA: TGTGCCAGCAGGGTGGCTAGCGGGGGCACAGATACGCAGTATTTT. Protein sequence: CASRVASGGTDTQYF.

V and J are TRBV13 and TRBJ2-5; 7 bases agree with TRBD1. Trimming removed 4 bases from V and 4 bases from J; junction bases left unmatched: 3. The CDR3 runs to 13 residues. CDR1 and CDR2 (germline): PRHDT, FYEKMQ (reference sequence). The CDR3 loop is CASSWAGGETQYF. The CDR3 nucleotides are TGTGCCAGCAGCTGGGCAGGGGGAGAGACCCAGTACTTC.

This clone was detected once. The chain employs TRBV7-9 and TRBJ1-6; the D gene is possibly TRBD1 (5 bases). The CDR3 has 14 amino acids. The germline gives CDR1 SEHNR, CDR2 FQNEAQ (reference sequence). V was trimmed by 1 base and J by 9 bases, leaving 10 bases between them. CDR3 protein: CASSLDSGGSPLHF. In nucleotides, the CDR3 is TGTGCCAGCAGCTTAGACTCCGGGGGTTCACCCCTCCACTTT.

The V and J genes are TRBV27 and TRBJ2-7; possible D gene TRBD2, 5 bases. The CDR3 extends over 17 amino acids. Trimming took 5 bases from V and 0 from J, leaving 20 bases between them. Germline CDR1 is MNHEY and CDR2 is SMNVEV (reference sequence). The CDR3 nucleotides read TGTGCCAGCAGTCCTACTTTCACTAGTAAAATCTCCTACGAGCAGTACTTC. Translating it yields CASSPTFTSKISYEQYF.

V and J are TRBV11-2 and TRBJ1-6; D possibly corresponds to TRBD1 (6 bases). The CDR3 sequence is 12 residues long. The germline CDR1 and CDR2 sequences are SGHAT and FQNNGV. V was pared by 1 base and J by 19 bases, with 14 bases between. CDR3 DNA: TGTGCCAGCAGCTTAGGTACAGGGTTAAGTCACTTT. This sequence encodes CASSLGTGLSHF.

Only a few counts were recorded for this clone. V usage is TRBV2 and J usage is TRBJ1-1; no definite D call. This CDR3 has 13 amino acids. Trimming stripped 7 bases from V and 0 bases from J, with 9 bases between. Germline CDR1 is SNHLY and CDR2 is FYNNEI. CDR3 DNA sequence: TGTGCCAGCACGGGAACGGTGAACACTGAAGCTTTCTTT. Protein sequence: CASTGTVNTEAFF.

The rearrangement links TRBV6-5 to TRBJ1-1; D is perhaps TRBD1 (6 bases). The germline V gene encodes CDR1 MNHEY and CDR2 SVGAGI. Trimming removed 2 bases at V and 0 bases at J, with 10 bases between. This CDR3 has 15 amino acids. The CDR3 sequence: CASSYRPGVNTEAFF. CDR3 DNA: TGTGCCAGCAGTTACCGTCCAGGGGTGAACACTGAAGCTTTCTTT.

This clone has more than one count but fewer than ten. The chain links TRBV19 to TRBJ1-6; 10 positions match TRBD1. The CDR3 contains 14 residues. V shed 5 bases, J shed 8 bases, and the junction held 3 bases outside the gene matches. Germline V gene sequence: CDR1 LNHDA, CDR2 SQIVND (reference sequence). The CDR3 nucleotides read TGTGCCAGTAGTTCCGGGACAGGGGATTCACCCCTCCACTTT. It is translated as CASSSGTGDSPLHF.

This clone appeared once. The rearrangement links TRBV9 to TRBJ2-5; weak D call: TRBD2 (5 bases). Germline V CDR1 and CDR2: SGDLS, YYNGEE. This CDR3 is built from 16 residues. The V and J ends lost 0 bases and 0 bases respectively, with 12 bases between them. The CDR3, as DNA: TGTGCCAGCAGCGTAGGGGCTACGCGGGACCAAGAGACCCAGTACTTC. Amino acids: CASSVGATRDQETQYF. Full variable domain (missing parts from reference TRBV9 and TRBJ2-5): DSGVTQTPKHLITATGQRVTLRCSPRSGDLSVYWYQQSLDQGLQFLIQYYNGEERAKGNILERFSAQQFPDLHSELNLSSLELGDSALYFCASSVGATRDQETQYFGPGTRLLVL.

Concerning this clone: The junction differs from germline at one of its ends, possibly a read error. The DNA for the CDR3 is TGTGCTAGCAGCCAAGACAGGGTGGGCGAGACCCAGTACTTC. Its protein product is CASSQDRVGETQYF. The chain is built from TRBV7-7 and TRBJ2-5; the match to TRBD1 covers 7 bases. The CDR3 is 14 amino acids. Per germline, CDR1 SSHAT and CDR2 FNYEAQ (reference sequence).

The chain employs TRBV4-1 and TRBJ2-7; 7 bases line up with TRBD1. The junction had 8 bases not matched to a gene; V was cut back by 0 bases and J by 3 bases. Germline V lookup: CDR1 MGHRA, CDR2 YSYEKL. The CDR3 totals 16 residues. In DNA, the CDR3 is TGCGCCAGCAGCCAAGATATGAGACAGGGCTTCTACGAGCAGTACTTC. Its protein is CASSQDMRQGFYEQYF.

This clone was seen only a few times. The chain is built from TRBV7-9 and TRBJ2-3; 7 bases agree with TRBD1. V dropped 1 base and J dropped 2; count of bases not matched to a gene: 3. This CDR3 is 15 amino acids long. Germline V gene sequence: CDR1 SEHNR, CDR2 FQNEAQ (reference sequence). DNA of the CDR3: TGTGCCAGCAGCTTAGGACAGGGTGTCACAGATACGCAGTATTTT. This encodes CASSLGQGVTDTQYF.

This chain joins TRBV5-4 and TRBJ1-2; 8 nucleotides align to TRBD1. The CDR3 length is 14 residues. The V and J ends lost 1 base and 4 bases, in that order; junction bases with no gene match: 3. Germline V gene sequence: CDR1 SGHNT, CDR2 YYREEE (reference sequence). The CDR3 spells CASSLSDRAYGYTF. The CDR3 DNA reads TGTGCCAGCAGCTTGTCGGACAGGGCCTATGGCTACACCTTC.

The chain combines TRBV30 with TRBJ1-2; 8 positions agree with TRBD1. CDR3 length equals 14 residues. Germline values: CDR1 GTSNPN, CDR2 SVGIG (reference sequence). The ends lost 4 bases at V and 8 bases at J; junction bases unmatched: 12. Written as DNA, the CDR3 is TGTGCCTGGATATTAAGGCAGGGGGCGCGAGGCTACACCTTC. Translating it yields CAWILRQGARGYTF.

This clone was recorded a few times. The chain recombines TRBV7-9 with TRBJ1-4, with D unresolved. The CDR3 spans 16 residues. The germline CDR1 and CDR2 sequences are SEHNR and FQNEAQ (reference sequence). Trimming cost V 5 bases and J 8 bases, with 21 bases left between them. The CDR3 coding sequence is TGTGCCAGCAGCCCCGAACCCCGGGCGGGAGGGGAAAAACTGTTTTTT. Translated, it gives CASSPEPRAGGEKLFF.

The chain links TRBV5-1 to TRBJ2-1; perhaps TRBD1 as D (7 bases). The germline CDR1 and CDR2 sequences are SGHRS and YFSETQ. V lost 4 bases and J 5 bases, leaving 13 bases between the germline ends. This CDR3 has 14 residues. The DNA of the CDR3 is TGCGCCAGCAGCAAGGAGGGGACAGACAATGAGCAGTTCTTC. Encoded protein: CASSKEGTDNEQFF.

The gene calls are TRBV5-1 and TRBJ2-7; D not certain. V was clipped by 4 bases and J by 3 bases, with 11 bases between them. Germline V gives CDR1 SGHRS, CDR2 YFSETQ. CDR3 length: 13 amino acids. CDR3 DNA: TGCGCCAGCAGCCCGCTAGAGAGCTACGAGCAGTACTTC. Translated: CASSPLESYEQYF. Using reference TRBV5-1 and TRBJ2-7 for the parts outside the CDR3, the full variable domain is KAGVTQTPRYLIKTRGQQVTLSCSPISGHRSVSWYQQTPGQGLQFLFEYFSETQRNKGNFPGRFSGRQFSNSRSEMNVSTLELGDSALYLCASSPLESYEQYFGPGTRLTVT.

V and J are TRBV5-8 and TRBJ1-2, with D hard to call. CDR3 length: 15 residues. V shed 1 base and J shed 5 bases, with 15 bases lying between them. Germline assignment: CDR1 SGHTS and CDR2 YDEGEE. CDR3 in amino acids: CASSLRGVLAYGYTF. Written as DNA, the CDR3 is TGTGCCAGCAGCTTGCGGGGAGTCTTGGCGTATGGCTACACCTTC.